Listed here are 23 T cell receptor beta chains from one sample, sequenced in a study of blood T cell repertoires in COVID-19. Here immunoSEQ multiplex PCR was the method, and the copy in TCRdb shows in-frame clones only, minus some. The data show approximately 180,000 clones, about nine tenths seen once. Source material: peripheral blood. These receptors were collected from a woman in her 50s with acute or convalescent COVID-19.

The chain recombines TRBV6-2 or TRBV6-3 with TRBJ1-4, with TRBD1 matching over 7 bases. CDR3 length equals 14 residues. The V and J ends lost 5 bases and 8 bases, in that order; junction bases with no gene match: 8. Germline lookup yields CDR1 MNHEY and CDR2 SVGEGT. This chain's CDR3 is CASSPRQGVEKLFF. For the CDR3, the DNA is TGTGCCAGCAGTCCGAGACAGGGCGTCGAAAAACTGTTTTTT.

The chain carries TRBV7-2 and TRBJ1-3; D is unresolved. The CDR3 length is 15 residues. V gave up 4 bases and J gave up 4 bases, with 14 bases separating them. CDR1 is SGHTA, CDR2 FQGNSA, per germline. CDR3 coding DNA: TGTGCCAGCAGCTCCCCCCCCAGGCCGGGAAACACCATATATTTT. Translating it yields CASSSPPRPGNTIYF.

V is TRBV5-1 and J is TRBJ2-3; TRBD2 aligns across 7 bases. Germline CDR1 SGHRS, CDR2 YFSETQ. J gave up 1 base and V 1 base, and 0 bases lay outside the gene matches. This CDR3 has 14 amino acids. The CDR3 coding sequence is TGCGCCAGCAGCTTGACTAGCGGCACAGATACGCAGTATTTT. Protein: CASSLTSGTDTQYF.

This chain connects TRBV5-5 to TRBJ1-5; D ambiguous. V was clipped by 0 bases and J by 3 bases, with 7 bases between them. This CDR3 has 14 residues. CDR1 SGHKS and CDR2 YYEKEE come from the germline V gene (reference sequence). Here the CDR3 DNA reads TGTGCCAGCAGCTTGGCCGTAGTCAATCAGCCCCAGCATTTT. Translated, it gives CASSLAVVNQPQHF.

The chain employs TRBV5-1 and TRBJ2-1; 11 bases map to TRBD2. The CDR3 length is 15 residues. V trimming: 4 bases; J trimming: 10 bases; junction bases outside the gene matches: 10. Germline lookup yields CDR1 SGHRS and CDR2 YFSETQ. The CDR3 sequence: CASSPTSGSRREQFF. The CDR3 DNA reads TGCGCCAGCAGCCCCACTAGCGGGAGTCGGCGAGAGCAGTTCTTC.

This chain uses TRBV4-3 with TRBJ2-7; 7 bases are shared with TRBD1. Germline-derived CDR1 and CDR2 are LGHNA and YSLEER. The CDR3 length is 16 residues. V gave up 3 bases and J gave up 1 base; unmatched junction bases: 9. CDR3 amino acids: CASSQGVQGSSYEQYF. The CDR3 DNA sequence: TGCGCCAGCAGCCAGGGGGTACAGGGGAGTTCCTACGAGCAGTACTTC.

V is TRBV6-6 and J is TRBJ1-3; D gene ambiguous. The germline CDR1 and CDR2 sequences are MNHNY and SVGAGI (reference sequence). CDR3 size: 16 residues. The ends were cut back, 4 bases at V and 4 bases at J, with 17 bases in the middle. For the CDR3, the DNA is TGTGCCAGCAGTTCCTCGGGAGCCTTGACAGGAAACACCATATATTTT. It is translated as CASSSSGALTGNTIYF.

V is TRBV7-8 and J is TRBJ2-7; no firm D call. CDR1 and CDR2 from the germline V gene are SGHVS and FQNEAQ. The V and J ends lost 3 bases and 0 bases respectively, with 6 bases between them. The CDR3 spans 13 residues. The CDR3 sequence: CASSFRSSYEQYF. The DNA of the CDR3 is TGTGCCAGCAGCTTCCGGAGCTCCTACGAGCAGTACTTC. Using reference TRBV7-8 and TRBJ2-7 for the parts outside the CDR3, the full variable domain is GAGVSQSPRYKVAKRGQDVALRCDPISGHVSLFWYQQALGQGPEFLTYFQNEAQLDKSGLPSDRFFAERPEGSVSTLKIQRTQQEDSAVYLCASSFRSSYEQYFGPGTRLTVT.

The chain carries TRBV6-5 and TRBJ1-2; tentative D call: TRBD1 (6 bases). This CDR3 contains 14 residues. V was pared by 6 bases and J by 6 bases, with 17 bases between. Germline V lookup: CDR1 MNHEY, CDR2 SVGAGI. The CDR3 DNA sequence: TGTGCCAGCAGCACTCCAGGGGAAAACGATGGCTACACCTTC. It translates to CASSTPGENDGYTF.

The chain combines TRBV21-1 with TRBJ2-7; the DNA was not used to check the table's D call, TRBD1. TRBV21-1 is a known pseudogene. The CDR3 extends over 16 amino acids. This CDR3 is CASSKVSRASPSGQYF. The CDR3 region has the DNA TGTGCCAGCAGCAAAGTTAGCAGGGCCTCGCCATCCGGGCAGTACTTC.

The chain combines TRBV5-6 with TRBJ2-5, with 12 bases that match TRBD2. Per the germline V gene, CDR1 is SGHDT and CDR2 is YYEEEE. The CDR3 extends over 16 amino acids. J was trimmed by 2 bases and V by 1 base; bases with no gene match: 3. The CDR3 loop reads CASSLSLAGGQETQYF. The CDR3, as DNA: TGTGCCAGCAGCTTGAGTCTAGCGGGAGGGCAAGAGACCCAGTACTTC.

The J gene is TRBJ2-3, the V gene TRBV15; no definite D call. From germline, CDR1 is LNHNV and CDR2 YYDKDF (reference sequence). V lost 3 bases and J lost 7, with 5 bases in between. This CDR3 is built from 11 residues. The CDR3 DNA follows: TGTGCCACCAGCAGGTCCTATACGCAGTATTTT. Protein: CATSRSYTQYF.

This clone was counted a few times. The chain employs TRBV13 and TRBJ1-6; 7 bases map to TRBD1. Trimming took 2 bases from V and 6 from J; bases not matched to a gene: 7. This CDR3 is 16 amino acids long. Per the germline V gene, CDR1 is PRHDT and CDR2 is FYEKMQ (reference sequence). CDR3 in amino acids: CASSLHGAGGNSPLHF. The CDR3 DNA reads as TGTGCCAGCAGCTTACATGGGGCAGGGGGTAATTCACCCCTCCACTTT. Supplemented by reference TRBV13 and TRBJ1-6, the full variable domain reads AAGVIQSPRHLIKEKRETATLKCYPIPRHDTVYWYQQGPGQDPQFLISFYEKMQSDKGSIPDRFSAQQFSDYHSELNMSSLELGDSALYFCASSLHGAGGNSPLHFGNGTRLTVT.

The CDR3 DNA reads as TGTGCCAGCAGCTTGGTAGTCCCTGGGCAGAGCATTCAGTACTTC. It specifies CASSLVVPGQSIQYF. The chain employs TRBV5-8 and TRBJ2-4; D unclear. Germline CDR1 SGHTS, CDR2 YDEGEE. With 0 bases removed from V and 9 bases from J, the gap between germline ends came to 16 bases. The length of the CDR3 is 15 residues.

This chain connects TRBV11-3 to TRBJ2-5, with 12 bases aligning to TRBD2. CDR3 length: 16 amino acids. CDR1 and CDR2 from the germline V gene are SGHNT and YENEEA. Trimming cost V 4 bases and J 5 bases; bases outside gene matches: 8. In DNA, the CDR3 is TGTGCCAGCAGCTCCCTGACTAGCGGGGGTTTGGAGACCCAGTACTTC. Encoded protein: CASSSLTSGGLETQYF.

This rearrangement joins TRBV5-6 to TRBJ1-4; a possible D gene is TRBD1 (5 bases). V lost 0 bases, J lost 7 bases, and 10 bases lay in between. Germline V gene data show CDR1 as SGHDT and CDR2 as YYEEEE. The CDR3 covers 14 residues. The CDR3 bases are TGTGCCAGCAGCTTGGGCGGGGGGAGTGAAAAACTGTTTTTT. Protein: CASSLGGGSEKLFF.

The V call is TRBV7-9, the J call TRBJ2-2; D remains unclear. The CDR3 runs to 14 residues. V was cut by 2 bases and J by 4 bases, with 8 bases left in between. Germline CDR1 SEHNR, CDR2 FQNEAQ (reference sequence). This CDR3 is CASSLFPGTGELFF. For the CDR3, the DNA is TGTGCCAGCAGCTTATTCCCAGGCACCGGGGAGCTGTTTTTT.

There are a few counts of this clone. V usage is TRBV30 and J usage is TRBJ1-4, with 9 bases that match TRBD1. CDR1 and CDR2 (germline): GTSNPN, SVGIG (reference sequence). V lost 5 bases to trimming and J lost 8 bases; unmatched junction nucleotides: 3. The CDR3 has 12 amino acids. CDR3 in amino acids: CAWGTGREKLFF. The CDR3, as DNA: TGTGCCTGGGGGACAGGGAGGGAAAAACTGTTTTTT.

The chain uses TRBV24-1 and TRBJ2-7; 12 bases are shared with TRBD1. This CDR3 has 15 residues. Germline CDR1 KGHDR, CDR2 SFDVKD. Here the CDR3 reads CAGDQGGQGASEQYF. The CDR3 DNA is TGTGCGGGCGACCAGGGGGGACAGGGGGCGAGCGAGCAGTACTTC.

V gene TRBV2 combines with J gene TRBJ1-2; TRBD1 agrees at 9 bases. From germline, CDR1 is SNHLY and CDR2 FYNNEI. The CDR3 contains 14 residues. The ends lost 4 bases at V and 3 bases at J; junction bases unmatched: 3. As DNA, the CDR3 is TGTGCCAGCAGTGCTACAGGGGGCGACTATGGCTACACCTTC. This gives the protein CASSATGGDYGYTF.

This clone was counted only a few times. The chain uses TRBV7-9 and TRBJ1-1; D gene ambiguous. V lost 5 bases and J lost 5, with 12 bases in between. The germline V gene encodes CDR1 SEHNR and CDR2 FQNEAQ (reference sequence). The CDR3 is 13 amino acids. The CDR3 nucleotides read TGTGCCAGCAGCCTTGAATTAGCGACTGAAGCTTTCTTT. Translation: CASSLELATEAFF.

This clone has just a few counts. The chain couples TRBV9 to TRBJ1-1; D call uncertain. Germline V gene data show CDR1 as SGDLS and CDR2 as YYNGEE. The CDR3 consists of 14 residues. Trimming cost V 0 bases and J 4 bases, with 10 bases left between them. DNA for the CDR3: TGTGCCAGCAGCGTAGCCGAGGTGTCCACTGAAGCTTTCTTT. Translated: CASSVAEVSTEAFF.

The CDR3 DNA is TGCGCCAGCAGTCAATCACGCCCGGGGACACAGTTAGATGAGCAGTTCTTC. It specifies CASSQSRPGTQLDEQFF. The chain employs TRBV23-1 and TRBJ2-1, with D possibly TRBD1 on 6 matching bases. TRBV23-1 is marked as an open reading frame, function uncertain. The length of the CDR3 is 17 residues. V dropped 0 bases and J dropped 8 bases, with 20 bases sitting between them.